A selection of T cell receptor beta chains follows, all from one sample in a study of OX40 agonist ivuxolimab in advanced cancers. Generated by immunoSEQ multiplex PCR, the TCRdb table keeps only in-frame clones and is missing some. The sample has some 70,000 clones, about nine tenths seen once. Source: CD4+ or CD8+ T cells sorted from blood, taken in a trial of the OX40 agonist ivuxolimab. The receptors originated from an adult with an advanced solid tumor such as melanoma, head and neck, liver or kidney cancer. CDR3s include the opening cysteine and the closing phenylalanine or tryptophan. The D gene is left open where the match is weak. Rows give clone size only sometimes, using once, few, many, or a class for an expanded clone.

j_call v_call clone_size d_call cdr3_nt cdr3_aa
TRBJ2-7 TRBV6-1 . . TGTGCCAGCATAGAGGGTACCTCGATATTC CASIEGTSIF
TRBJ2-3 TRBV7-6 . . TGTGCCAGCAGCTTAGCGCTGAAGGGGGGGACGCAGTATTTT CASSLALKGGTQYF
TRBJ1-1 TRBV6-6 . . TGTGCCAGCAGAAAACAGGGTGGAATCACTGAAGCTTTCTTT CASRKQGGITEAFF
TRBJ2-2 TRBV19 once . TGTGCCAGTAGTATACTTTCGTTTGGACAGCTGAACACCGGGGAGCTGTTTTTT CASSILSFGQLNTGELFF
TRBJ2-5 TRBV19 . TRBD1 TGTGCCTCCATGGCTGGGGACAGTCGCCGAGAGACCCAGTACTTC CASMAGDSRRETQYF
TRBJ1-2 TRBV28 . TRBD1 TGTGCCAGCGCGAGGCAGGGGGGATATGGCTACACCTTC CASARQGGYGYTF
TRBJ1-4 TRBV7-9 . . TGTGCCAGCAGCTTAGAAGGGACAACTAATGAAAAACTGTTTTTT CASSLEGTTNEKLFF
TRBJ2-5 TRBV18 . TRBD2 TGTGCCAGCTCCCCGCAGACTAGCGGGATAAAAGAGACCCAGTACTTC CASSPQTSGIKETQYF
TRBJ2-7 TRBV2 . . TGTGCCAGCAGTGTCAGGAGATCCTACGAGCAGTACTTC CASSVRRSYEQYF
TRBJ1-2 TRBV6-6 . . TGTGCCAGCAGTTCAGGGATCTCCTATGGCTACACCTTC CASSSGISYGYTF
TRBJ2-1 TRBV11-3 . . TGTGCCAGCAGCTTAGTGGCGGGCCGGTGGAATGAGCAGTTCTTC CASSLVAGRWNEQFF
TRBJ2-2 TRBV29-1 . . TGCAGCGCCCGGGATACCGGGGAGCTGTTTTTT CSARDTGELFF
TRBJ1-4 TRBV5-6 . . TGTGCCAGCAGCTTAAGGACCACAACTAATGAAAAACTGTTTTTT CASSLRTTTNEKLFF
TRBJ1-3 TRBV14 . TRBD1 TGTGCCAGCAGCCAAGACAGGGGGCTTACCATATATTTT CASSQDRGLTIYF
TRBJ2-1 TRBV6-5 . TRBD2 TGTGCCAGCAGTTACAGCGGGGGGGCGGGGAATGAGCAGTTCTTC CASSYSGGAGNEQFF
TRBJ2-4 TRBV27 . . TGTGCCAGCAGTTTATGGGGTCTGGGCAAAAACATTCAGTACTTC CASSLWGLGKNIQYF
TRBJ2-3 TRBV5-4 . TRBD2 TGTGCCAGCAGCTTGGTAGCGGGAAGCACAGATACGCAGTATTTT CASSLVAGSTDTQYF
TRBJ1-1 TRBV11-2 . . TGTGCCAGCAGCTCCCCTCGGGGACTGAACACTGAAGCTTTCTTT CASSSPRGLNTEAFF
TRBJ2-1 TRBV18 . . TGTGCCAGCTCACCACCGGGGACGGGGTCGGCCAATGAGCAGTTCTTC CASSPPGTGSANEQFF
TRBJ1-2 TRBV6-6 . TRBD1 TGTGCCAGCAGTTACTGGCTGGACAGGGATAACTATGGCTACACCTTC CASSYWLDRDNYGYTF
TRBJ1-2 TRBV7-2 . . TGTGCCAGCAGCTTCTCGGGACGGTGGGAAGGCTACACCTTC CASSFSGRWEGYTF
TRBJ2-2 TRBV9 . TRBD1 TGTGCCAGCAGCCCTGTGGGACAGACATCGAACACCGGGGAGCTGTTTTTT CASSPVGQTSNTGELFF
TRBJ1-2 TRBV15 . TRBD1 TGTGCCACCAGCAGAGATTTTCAGGGGGTCTATGGCTACACCTTC CATSRDFQGVYGYTF
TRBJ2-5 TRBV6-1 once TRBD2 TGTGCCAGCAGTCTACAGACTAGCGGGCAAGAGACCCAGTACTTC CASSLQTSGQETQYF
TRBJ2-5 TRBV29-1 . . TGCAGCGTTGATCGGGCAGGGCGGGAGACCCAGTACTTC CSVDRAGRETQYF
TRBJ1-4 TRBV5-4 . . TGTGCCAGCAGCGCCTTCAAAGCAACTAATGAAAAACTGTTTTTT CASSAFKATNEKLFF
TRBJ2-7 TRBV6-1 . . TGTGCCAGCAGGTTGCACGGGACACAAACCTACGAGCAGTACTTC CASRLHGTQTYEQYF
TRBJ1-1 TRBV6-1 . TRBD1 TGTGCCAGCAGTGCCCGGGACAGGGGGAACACTGAAGCTTTCTTT CASSARDRGNTEAFF
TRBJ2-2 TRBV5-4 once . TGTGCCAGCAGCCCCACGGCGCAGGCGTACACCGGGGAGCTGTTTTTT CASSPTAQAYTGELFF
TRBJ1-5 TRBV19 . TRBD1 TGTGCCAGTAGTATCGGAGCCCGCCAGGGGGCGGGGGGTCAGCCCCAGCATTTT CASSIGARQGAGGQPQHF
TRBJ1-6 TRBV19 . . TGTGCCAGTAGTATTTCGGCAGGGCGATCACCCCTCCACTTT CASSISAGRSPLHF
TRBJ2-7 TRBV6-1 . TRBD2 TGTGCCAGCAGTGAAGGTAGCGGGGGCTCCTACGAGCAGTACTTC CASSEGSGGSYEQYF
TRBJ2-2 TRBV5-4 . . TGTGCCAGCAGCAGGGAATACACCGGGGAGCTGTTTTTT CASSREYTGELFF
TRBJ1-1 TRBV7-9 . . TGTGCCAGCAGCTCGAGGGGGGGTCCTGCTTTCTTT CASSSRGGPAFF
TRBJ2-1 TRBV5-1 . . TGCGCCAGCAGCTTGGACGTTGCAGGGGGGAATGAGCAGTTCTTC CASSLDVAGGNEQFF
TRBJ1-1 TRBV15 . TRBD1 TGTGCCACCAGCGGAGGGGGGACAGGGAACACTGAAGCTTTCTTT CATSGGGTGNTEAFF
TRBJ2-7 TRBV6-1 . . TGTGCCAGCGGGCGTCTCTACGAGCAGTACTTC CASGRLYEQYF
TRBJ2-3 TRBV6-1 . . TGTGCCAGCAGTGAAGTTCTCTTGTGGCCAGATACGCAGTATTTT CASSEVLLWPDTQYF
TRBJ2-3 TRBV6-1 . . TGTGCCAGCAGTGAAAACAGGGAAGATACGCAGTATTTT CASSENREDTQYF
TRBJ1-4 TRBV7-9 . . TGTGCCAGCAGCTACGCATCAACTAATGAAAAACTGTTTTTT CASSYASTNEKLFF
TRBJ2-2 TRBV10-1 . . TGCGCCAGCAGGGAAGAGAACACCGGGGAGCTGTTTTTT CASREENTGELFF
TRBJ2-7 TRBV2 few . TGTGCCAGCAGTTTAAGCTCCTACGAGCAGTACTTC CASSLSSYEQYF
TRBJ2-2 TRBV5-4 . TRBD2 TGTGCCAGCAGCTTGAATCGGGGGGGAAACACCGGGGAGCTGTTTTTT CASSLNRGGNTGELFF
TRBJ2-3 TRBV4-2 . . TGTGCCAGCAGCCCCCGGGGTCTCGGAGGCACAGATACGCAGTATTTT CASSPRGLGGTDTQYF
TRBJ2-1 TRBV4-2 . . TGTGCCAGCAGCCAAGCCACAGCCAGCGCCAATGAGCAGTTCTTC CASSQATASANEQFF